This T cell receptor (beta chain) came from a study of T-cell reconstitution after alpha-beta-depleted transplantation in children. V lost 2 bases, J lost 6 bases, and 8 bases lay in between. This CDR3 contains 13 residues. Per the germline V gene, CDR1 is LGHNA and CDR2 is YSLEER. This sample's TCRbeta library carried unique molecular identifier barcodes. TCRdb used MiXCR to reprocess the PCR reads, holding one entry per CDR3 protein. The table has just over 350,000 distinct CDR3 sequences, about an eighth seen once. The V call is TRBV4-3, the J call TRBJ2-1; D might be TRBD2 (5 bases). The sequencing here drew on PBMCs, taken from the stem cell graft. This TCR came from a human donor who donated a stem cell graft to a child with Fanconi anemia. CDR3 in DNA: TGCGCCAGCAGCCAATTCGGAGGCAATGAGCAGTTCTTC. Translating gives CASSQFGGNEQFF.